This is a list of T cell receptor beta chains from one sample in a study of OX40 agonist ivuxolimab in advanced cancers. Produced via immunoSEQ multiplex PCR; TCRdb's table is partial and in-frame only. The sample yields more than 12,000 clones, under 95% seen once. Here the sequenced sample was CD4+ or CD8+ T cells sorted from blood, taken in a trial of the OX40 agonist ivuxolimab. All receptors derive from an adult with an advanced solid tumor such as melanoma, head and neck, liver or kidney cancer. The CDR3 runs from the conserved cysteine through the conserved F or W. Fields, in order: V gene, D gene, clone size, J gene, CDR3 DNA, CDR3 protein. A D gene is named only where the DNA matches it firmly. A clone size is listed for some rows: how often the clone was seen (once, few, many), or a class if it is expanded.

TRBV27	-	once	TRBJ2-3	TGTGCCAGCAGTTATCAGGCTTCCTGGGGCACAGATACGCAGTATTTT	CASSYQASWGTDTQYF
TRBV15	-	few	TRBJ2-1	TGTGCCACCAGCCCAGCGGACGACAGCTACAATGAGCAGTTCTTC	CATSPADDSYNEQFF
TRBV6-5	-	-	TRBJ1-2	TGTGCCAGCAGTCCCCGCTCCTCGGGCTACTATGGCTACACCTTC	CASSPRSSGYYGYTF
TRBV7-6	TRBD1	-	TRBJ2-1	TGTGCCAGCAGCTTAGGACAGGGGATGTACAATGAGCAGTTCTTC	CASSLGQGMYNEQFF
TRBV28	-	-	TRBJ1-1	TGTGCCAGCAGTTTATCGAGGGGGGGTACTGAAGCTTTCTTT	CASSLSRGGTEAFF
TRBV9	TRBD2	-	TRBJ2-3	TGTGCCAGCAGCGTAGCGGAGGGAGGGCAATCAGATACGCAGTATTTT	CASSVAEGGQSDTQYF
TRBV7-9	-	-	TRBJ1-1	TGTGCCAGCAGCCTTGGTCAGAACACTGAAGCTTTCTTT	CASSLGQNTEAFF
TRBV5-4	-	-	TRBJ2-7	TGTGCCAGCAGCTTGGAGTGGGACCCCAGGGACGAGCAGTACTTC	CASSLEWDPRDEQYF
TRBV29-1	-	-	TRBJ1-2	TGCAGCGTTTGGTCCTCCGGGGTTGGCTACACCTTC	CSVWSSGVGYTF
TRBV9	TRBD1	-	TRBJ2-1	TGTGCCAGCAGCGCAGGGGGCTATGAGCAGTTCTTC	CASSAGGYEQFF
TRBV4-1	TRBD2	-	TRBJ2-7	TGCGCCAGCAGCCAAGCACCAGCGGGACCCTCGGGAGAGCAGTACTTC	CASSQAPAGPSGEQYF
TRBV18	TRBD2	-	TRBJ2-5	TGTGCCAGCTCGTCGGCTAGCGGGAGTTTGGAAGAGACCCAGTACTTC	CASSSASGSLEETQYF
TRBV6-6	TRBD1	once	TRBJ2-3	TGTGCCAGCAGTCCCGGGACAGGCGCAGATACGCAGTATTTT	CASSPGTGADTQYF
TRBV27	-	-	TRBJ2-3	TGTGCCAGCAGTTTATCGGGCGGGACTGCAGATACGCAGTATTTT	CASSLSGGTADTQYF
TRBV19	-	-	TRBJ2-1	TGTGCCAGTAGTGTTACCCACTACAATGAGCAGTTCTTC	CASSVTHYNEQFF
TRBV7-9	TRBD1	-	TRBJ1-2	TGTGCCAGCAGCTTAGAGGACAGGGGAAACTATGGCTACACCTTC	CASSLEDRGNYGYTF
TRBV2	TRBD2	-	TRBJ2-1	TGTGCCAGCTTGGAGGCCGGGACTAGCGGGAGTGATGAGCAGTTCTTC	CASLEAGTSGSDEQFF
TRBV14	-	once	TRBJ2-5	TGTGCCAGCAGCCAAGACCACCCGGAGACCCAGTACTTC	CASSQDHPETQYF
TRBV5-5	-	-	TRBJ2-7	TGTGCCAGCAGCTCTTCTTGGGACAACTCCTACGAGCAGTACTTC	CASSSSWDNSYEQYF
TRBV25-1	-	-	TRBJ1-1	TGTGCCAGCAGTGGCCCTAGTTGGCAGGAGGTCACTGAAGCTTTCTTT	CASSGPSWQEVTEAFF
TRBV6-5	TRBD2	-	TRBJ2-3	TGTGCCAGCAGTTTACTAGCGGGAGGGTCAGATACGCAGTATTTT	CASSLLAGGSDTQYF
TRBV5-4	-	-	TRBJ1-1	TGTGCCAGCAGCTTTATCATGAACACTGAAGCTTTCTTT	CASSFIMNTEAFF
TRBV27	-	few	TRBJ1-1	TGTGCCAGCAGTTTATCGTGGGGGAACACTGAAGCTTTCTTT	CASSLSWGNTEAFF
TRBV9	TRBD2	-	TRBJ2-1	TGTGCCAGCAGCTACCCGGGACTAGCGGGAGCTGGTGAGCAGTTCTTC	CASSYPGLAGAGEQFF
TRBV4-1	TRBD1	-	TRBJ1-2	TGCGCCAGCAGCTCTTCAGGGGGCGCGATGACTGGCTACACCTTC	CASSSSGGAMTGYTF
TRBV9	-	-	TRBJ2-7	TGTGCCAGCAGCAGTACAGGGTACGAGCAGTACTTC	CASSSTGYEQYF
TRBV28	-	few	TRBJ2-7	TGTGCCAGCAGTCTTTGGTCCTACGAGCAGTACTTC	CASSLWSYEQYF
TRBV5-5	-	-	TRBJ2-1	TGTGCCAGCAGCCTAGGGGACTCCTACAATGAGCAGTTCTTC	CASSLGDSYNEQFF
TRBV5-1	-	-	TRBJ1-1	TGCGCCAGCAGCGATGGACAGACCATGAACACTGAAGCTTTCTTT	CASSDGQTMNTEAFF
TRBV11-3	-	once	TRBJ2-3	TGTGCCAGCAGCCCCCGGACAGTTGAGGCAGATACGCAGTATTTT	CASSPRTVEADTQYF
TRBV27	TRBD1	-	TRBJ1-4	TGTGCCAGCAGTTCAGGGGGCGGGTGGGGAAAACTGTTTTTT	CASSSGGGWGKLFF
TRBV10-1	-	-	TRBJ1-5	TGCGCCAGCAGTGAGGGTCCCAATCAGCCCCAGCATTTT	CASSEGPNQPQHF
TRBV4-1	-	-	TRBJ2-5	TGCGCCAGCAGCCAAGAGGGGGAACCAGAGACCCAGTACTTC	CASSQEGEPETQYF
TRBV7-6	TRBD2	-	TRBJ2-4	TGTGCCAGCAGCTTAGTTGCGGGAGTCAAAAACATTCAGTACTTC	CASSLVAGVKNIQYF
TRBV28	TRBD2	-	TRBJ2-1	TGTGCCAGCAGTTGTGAGCGGGAGAGATGCTACAATGAGCAGTTCTTC	CASSCERERCYNEQFF
TRBV9	-	-	TRBJ2-7	TGTGCCAGCAGCCCGAGGGAAACCTACGAGCAGTACTTC	CASSPRETYEQYF
TRBV5-6	TRBD1	-	TRBJ2-7	TGTGCCAGCAGCCTGGGGGACAGCTATTACGAGCAGTACTTC	CASSLGDSYYEQYF
TRBV5-1	TRBD2	once	TRBJ2-2	TGCGCCAGCAGCTTGACCCCAGGGACTAGCTGGACGGGGGAGCTGTTTTTT	CASSLTPGTSWTGELFF
TRBV21-1	-	-	TRBJ1-5	TGTGCCAGCAGCCCTAATCAGCCCCAGCATTTT	CASSPNQPQHF
TRBV19	TRBD1	once	TRBJ2-7	TGTGCCAGTAGTCAGGGGGACCTCACCTACGAGCAGTACTTC	CASSQGDLTYEQYF
TRBV7-6	-	-	TRBJ2-7	TGTGCCAGCAGCGCGGGACAGTCCTACGAGCAGTACTTC	CASSAGQSYEQYF
TRBV5-1	-	-	TRBJ2-7	TGCGCCAGCAGCTTGGTTTCAGACTACGAGCAGTACTTC	CASSLVSDYEQYF
TRBV2	-	-	TRBJ2-7	TGTGCCAGCATCCCGGACTGGGACGACGAGCAGTACTTC	CASIPDWDDEQYF
TRBV5-1	-	-	TRBJ1-5	TGCGCCAGCAGCTTGAGGGGGGATAGCAATCAGCCCCAGCATTTT	CASSLRGDSNQPQHF
TRBV2	-	-	TRBJ2-1	TGTGCCAGCAGGGTGGTGGGTAGCGCGACGTACAATGAGCAGTTCTTC	CASRVVGSATYNEQFF
TRBV29-1	-	once	TRBJ2-1	TGCAGCGTTGAAGAGGGGGGTTGGATAGGGGACAATGAGCAGTTCTTC	CSVEEGGWIGDNEQFF
TRBV5-1	TRBD2	-	TRBJ2-1	TGCGCCAGCAGCTGGTCCTCCGCCCTAGCGGGAGGTTACAATGAGCAGTTCTTC	CASSWSSALAGGYNEQFF
TRBV27	TRBD1	-	TRBJ1-4	TGTGCCAGCAGTTTATTGGTAGGGACAGGGTTTGAAAAACTGTTTTTT	CASSLLVGTGFEKLFF
TRBV28	-	once	TRBJ2-7	TGTGCCAGCAGCCTATGGGGGGTCTCCGAGCAGTACTTC	CASSLWGVSEQYF
TRBV6-6	-	-	TRBJ1-5	TGTGCCGCCCTCTGGCACCCGAGCAATCAGCCCCAGCATTTT	CAALWHPSNQPQHF
TRBV9	TRBD1	-	TRBJ1-1	TGTGCCAGCAGCTCCCTCTGGGACAGGGGAACTGAAGCTTTCTTT	CASSSLWDRGTEAFF
TRBV12-5	-	-	TRBJ1-2	TGTGCTAGTGCCCTCTCCTCCGATGGCTACACCTTC	CASALSSDGYTF
TRBV5-6	-	-	TRBJ2-7	TGTGCCAGCAGCTTGGATTACGAGCAGTACTTC	CASSLDYEQYF
TRBV7-9	TRBD1	-	TRBJ1-2	TGTGCCAGCAGCCTGGGACAGGGAGATCGGGGCTACACCTTC	CASSLGQGDRGYTF
TRBV28	TRBD1	-	TRBJ2-7	TGTGCCAGCAGGGGTTTGGGGACAGAACAACTCTACGAGCAGTACTTC	CASRGLGTEQLYEQYF